The 10 T cell receptor beta chains below all came from one sample that was sequenced in a study of blood T cell repertoires in COVID-19. Data came from immunoSEQ multiplex PCR; TCRdb stores just in-frame clones and leaves some out. This table holds about 190,000 clones, around 79% found once. Sequencing was done on a sample of peripheral blood. The source is a man aged 45 to 65 who had recovered from COVID-19.

The chain carries TRBV19 and TRBJ2-2; possible D gene TRBD1, 5 bases. Germline CDR1 is LNHDA and CDR2 is SQIVND (reference sequence). Trimming left V 9 bases short and J 6 bases short, with 14 bases between. The CDR3 has 13 amino acids. DNA of the CDR3: TGTGCCAGCACGGCGCAGGGTCCCGGGGAGCTGTTTTTT. Encoded protein: CASTAQGPGELFF.

Comments on this clone: The junction shows a germline mismatch at one end, possibly a read error. The rearrangement uses TRBV12-3 or TRBV12-4 and TRBJ1-1; 8 nucleotides line up with TRBD1. This CDR3 comprises 11 residues. Here the CDR3 reads CASSSGQAPLF. The CDR3 nucleotides are TGTGCCAGCAGTTCGGGACAGGCGCCCTTGTTT.

This clone appeared a few times. The chain recombines TRBV18 with TRBJ2-3; tentative D call: TRBD2 (5 bases). The CDR3 has 17 amino acids. CDR1 KGHSH and CDR2 LQKENI come from the germline V gene. The V end lost 3 bases, the J end lost 1 base, and 17 bases lay between the germline ends. CDR3 residues: CASSPAPAAQGTDTQYF. CDR3 nucleotide sequence: TGTGCCAGCTCACCCGCCCCAGCGGCCCAGGGCACAGATACGCAGTATTTT.

The gene calls are TRBV29-1 and TRBJ2-7, with 9 bases lining up with TRBD1. From germline, CDR1 is SQVTM and CDR2 ANQGSEA. This CDR3 comprises 13 residues. With V trimmed by 6 bases and J by 6 bases, 9 bases remained unmatched. DNA for the CDR3: TGCAGCGTCTCGGACAGGGGCGTCCGCGAGCAGTACTTC. Translated, it gives CSVSDRGVREQYF.

The chain is built from TRBV19 and TRBJ2-7; 8 positions agree with TRBD1. The CDR3 loop spans 14 amino acids. CDR1 is LNHDA and CDR2 is SQIVND in the germline V gene (reference sequence). Trimming took 6 bases from V and 2 from J; bases not matched to a gene: 6. The CDR3 DNA sequence: TGTGCCAGTAGCTCGCAGGGGGCCACCTACGAGCAGTACTTC. Translating it yields CASSSQGATYEQYF.

The chain recombines TRBV5-1 with TRBJ2-2, with 7 bases lining up with TRBD1. The CDR3 runs to 15 residues. Germline values: CDR1 SGHRS, CDR2 YFSETQ. V lost 4 bases and J lost 0; bases outside the gene matches: 3. CDR3 residues: CASSHDRANTGELFF. The CDR3, as DNA: TGCGCCAGCAGCCACGACAGGGCGAACACCGGGGAGCTGTTTTTT.

The V call is TRBV9, the J call TRBJ2-7; 8 nucleotides align to TRBD2. Germline V gives CDR1 SGDLS, CDR2 YYNGEE. Trimming took 5 bases from V and 0 from J; bases not matched to a gene: 4. This CDR3 is built from 14 residues. The CDR3 DNA follows: TGTGCCAGCAGTCCCAGCGGGAGCTCCTACGAGCAGTACTTC. It is translated as CASSPSGSSYEQYF.

This chain uses TRBV7-9 with TRBJ1-2; tentatively, D is TRBD1 (6 bases). The CDR3 runs 13 residues. Trimming removed 4 bases from V and 4 bases from J, with 10 bases in between. CDR1 and CDR2 from the germline V gene are SEHNR and FQNEAQ (reference sequence). CDR3 bases: TGTGCCAGCAGCTCCGGACAGATCTATGGCTACACCTTC. Translated: CASSSGQIYGYTF.

The chain combines TRBV18 with TRBJ1-4; TRBD1 matches 7 bases. The CDR3 totals 18 residues. Germline CDR1 and CDR2: KGHSH and LQKENI. V lost 5 bases and J lost 3; bases outside the gene matches: 15. Here the CDR3 DNA reads TGTGCCAGCTCAGACTTCCAACAGGGGATTACGGCTAATGAAAAACTGTTTTTT. Protein: CASSDFQQGITANEKLFF.

The chain is built from TRBV28 and TRBJ1-4; D gene ambiguous. Germline V CDR1 and CDR2: MDHEN, SYDVKM. Trimming cost V 6 bases and J 0 bases, with 11 bases left between them. The CDR3 runs 15 residues. CDR3 coding DNA: TGTGCCAGCAGGCGATCTTCGTCAACTAATGAAAAACTGTTTTTT. As protein: CASRRSSSTNEKLFF.